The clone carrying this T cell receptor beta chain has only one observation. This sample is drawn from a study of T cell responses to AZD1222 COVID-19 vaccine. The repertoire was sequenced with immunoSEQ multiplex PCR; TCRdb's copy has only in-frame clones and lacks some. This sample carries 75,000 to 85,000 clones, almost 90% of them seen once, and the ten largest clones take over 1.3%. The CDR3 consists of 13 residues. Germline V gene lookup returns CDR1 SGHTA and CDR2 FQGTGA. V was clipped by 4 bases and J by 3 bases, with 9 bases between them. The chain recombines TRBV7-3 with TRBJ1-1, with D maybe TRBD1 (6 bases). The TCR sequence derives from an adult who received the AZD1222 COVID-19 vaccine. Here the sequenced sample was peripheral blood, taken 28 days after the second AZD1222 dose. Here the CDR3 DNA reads TGTGCCAGCAGCTGGCAGGGGCACACTGAAGCTTTCTTT. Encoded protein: CASSWQGHTEAFF. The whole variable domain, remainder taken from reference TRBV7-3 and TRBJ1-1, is GAGVSQTPSNKVTEKGKYVELRCDPISGHTALYWYRQSLGQGPEFLIYFQGTGAADDSGLPNDRFFAVRPEGSVSTLKIQRTERGDSAVYLCASSWQGHTEAFFGQGTRLTVV.